The 3 T cell receptor beta chains in this list originate from one sample, sequenced in a study of blood T cell repertoires in COVID-19. Some clones are missing from TCRdb's copy, which holds only in-frame ones; the method was immunoSEQ multiplex PCR. The sample carries 55,000 or so clones, approximately 90% recorded once. Sequences were obtained from peripheral blood. The receptor source for this set is a man aged 40-49 years with COVID-19, enrolled during active disease.

The rearrangement links TRBV20-1 to TRBJ1-5; 7 positions agree with TRBD1. CDR1 is DFQATT and CDR2 is SNEGSKA in the germline V gene (reference sequence). With V trimmed by 3 bases and J by 0 bases, 2 bases remained unmatched. The CDR3 has 14 residues. The CDR3 protein is CSASDRVSNQPQHF. For the CDR3, the DNA is TGCAGTGCTAGTGACAGGGTTAGCAATCAGCCCCAGCATTTT.

The chain combines TRBV3-1 (or the pseudogene TRBV3-2) with TRBJ2-2; the match to TRBD2 covers 16 bases. V trimming: 5 bases; J trimming: 7 bases; junction bases outside the gene matches: 13. The CDR3 length is 19 residues. Germline CDR1 LGHDT, CDR2 YNNKEL (reference sequence). The CDR3 loop is CASSYYAGTSGRGVGELFF. The CDR3 nucleotides are TGTGCCAGCAGCTACTATGCCGGGACTAGCGGGAGGGGAGTCGGGGAGCTGTTTTTT.

V and J are TRBV6-5 and TRBJ2-1; the match to TRBD2 covers 8 bases. The CDR3 has 13 residues. The V gene end was trimmed by 10 bases and the J gene end by 3 bases; junction bases not matched to a gene: 5. CDR1 and CDR2 (germline): MNHEY, SVGAGI. The CDR3 DNA sequence: TGTGCCATCCTGGGACTAGTCTACAATGAGCAGTTCTTC. Residues: CAILGLVYNEQFF.